These T cell receptor beta chains were read from a single sample in a study of blood T cell repertoires in COVID-19. Libraries were prepared by immunoSEQ multiplex PCR; TCRdb keeps only in-frame clonotypes and omits some of them. Of hundreds of thousands of clones listed, 80% to 90% are singletons. Material: PBMCs or T cells enriched from blood (not recorded which). These receptors originate from an older woman who had recovered from COVID-19. The CDR3 runs from the conserved cysteine through the conserved F or W. A D gene is named only where the DNA matches it firmly. Size values are once, few and many counts, or a class for expanded clones, and some rows have none.

TRBV19,TRBJ1-3,.,TRBD1,TGTGCCAGTGCCCCTATACAGGGGGCCATATCTGGAAACACCATATATTTT,CASAPIQGAISGNTIYF
TRBV13,TRBJ2-5,.,TRBD2,TGTGCCAGCAGCAACGAGAGGCTAGCGGGGGGGCAGGAGACCCAGTACTTC,CASSNERLAGGQETQYF
TRBV5-3,TRBJ1-3,.,.,TGTGCCAGAAGCCCCCTGGGGGCGCGAGCGGGAAACACCATATATTTT,CARSPLGARAGNTIYF
TRBV2,TRBJ2-3,.,.,TGTGCCAGCAGTGAGGAGCGGGCGAGAGATACGCAGTATTTT,CASSEERARDTQYF
TRBV9,TRBJ2-7,.,TRBD1,TGTGCCAGCAGCGTCGGACAGGGGGCATACTACGAGCAGTACTTC,CASSVGQGAYYEQYF
TRBV19,TRBJ1-2,.,.,TGTGCCAGTAGTGCCCGAGGGGGGGCGCATGGCTACACCTTC,CASSARGGAHGYTF
TRBV24-1,TRBJ1-1,few,TRBD1,TGTGCCACCACGAGACAGGGCGGCACTGAAGCTTTCTTT,CATTRQGGTEAFF
TRBV2,TRBJ1-1,.,TRBD1,TGTGCCAGCAGCCAGGACAGGTCTGAAGCTTTCTTT,CASSQDRSEAFF
TRBV27,TRBJ1-2,.,.,TGTGCCAGCAGTTTATTAACTGGGGTCAGCGGCGGTGGCTACACCTTC,CASSLLTGVSGGGYTF
TRBV5-4,TRBJ2-1,many,TRBD1,TGTGCCAGCAGCAGCCGGGACAGACACAATGAGCAGTTCTTC,CASSSRDRHNEQFF
TRBV27,TRBJ2-6,.,TRBD1,TGTGCCAGCACCCGGGAAGGGACAGGGTGGTCTGGGGCCAACGTCCTGACTTTC,CASTREGTGWSGANVLTF
TRBV2,TRBJ1-1,.,.,TGTGCCAGCGGAACAGGGAACACTGAAGCTTTCTTT,CASGTGNTEAFF
TRBV20-1,TRBJ2-3,once,.,TGCAGTGCTAGACAGGGGGATACGCAGTATTTT,CSARQGDTQYF
TRBV5-1,TRBJ1-1,.,TRBD1,TGCGCCAGCAGCTATGGGTTGGGACAGGGGGAAGCTTTCTTT,CASSYGLGQGEAFF
TRBV19,TRBJ1-5,.,TRBD1,TGTGCCAGTAGTACGACAGGGGGTAATCAGCCCCAGCATTTT,CASSTTGGNQPQHF
TRBV10-1,TRBJ2-1,.,TRBD2,TGCGCCAGCAGTGAATATCAGCGGGGGTACAATGAGCAGTTCTTC,CASSEYQRGYNEQFF
TRBV14,TRBJ1-1,.,.,TGTGCCAGCAGCCGACAGGCGTTCACTGAAGCTTTCTTT,CASSRQAFTEAFF
TRBV6-1,TRBJ2-1,.,TRBD2,TGTGCCAGCAGTGAAGGGCTAGCGGGGACCAATGAGCAGTTCTTC,CASSEGLAGTNEQFF
TRBV5-5,TRBJ2-1,.,.,TGTGCCAGCAGCCCAAGGCGGGTCGGGAGCTCCTACAATGAGCAGTTCTTC,CASSPRRVGSSYNEQFF
TRBV29-1,TRBJ2-1,.,TRBD2,TGCAGCGTTGCCACCGCCCGGGGGGGGAACAATGAGCAGTTCTTC,CSVATARGGNNEQFF
TRBV4-2,TRBJ1-4,.,TRBD1,TGTGCCGGCTCCAGGGGGCTAAATGAAAAACTGTTTTTT,CAGSRGLNEKLFF
TRBV9,TRBJ2-1,.,TRBD2,TGTGCCAGCAGCCCGGGACTAGCGGGTACCTACAATGAGCAGTTCTTC,CASSPGLAGTYNEQFF
TRBV25-1,TRBJ2-1,.,TRBD1,TGTGCCAGCAGTGACGGGACAGGGCGCTCCTACAATGAGCAGTTCTTC,CASSDGTGRSYNEQFF
TRBV6-2/TRBV6-3,TRBJ1-1,.,.,TGTGCCAGCAGTTACTCCCCCCCCGTCACTGAAGCTTTCTTT,CASSYSPPVTEAFF
TRBV4-2,TRBJ1-1,.,.,TGTGCCAGCAGCCAAGGAGCAGGGGACGTGGGCACTGAAGCTTTCTTT,CASSQGAGDVGTEAFF
TRBV2,TRBJ1-5,once,TRBD1,TGTGCCAGCAGTTGGACAGGGGTTGGCAATCAGCCCCAGCATTTT,CASSWTGVGNQPQHF
TRBV10-3,TRBJ2-3,.,TRBD2,TGTGCCATCAGTGAGTCGGGAGCGGGGTGGGCCCCCGATACGCAGTATTTT,CAISESGAGWAPDTQYF
TRBV5-6,TRBJ1-2,.,.,TGTGCCAGCAGTCAACCTCACAGCTATGGCTACACCTTC,CASSQPHSYGYTF
TRBV19,TRBJ1-5,.,.,TGTGCCAGTAGTATGCCCCCTTTAGTCAATCAGCCCCAGCATTTT,CASSMPPLVNQPQHF
TRBV10-3,TRBJ1-5,once,TRBD1,TGTGCCATCAGCCCCGGGGGGGGACAGGGCTCTATTAGCGATCAGCCCCAGCATTTT,CAISPGGGQGSISDQPQHF
TRBV6-5,TRBJ1-3,.,TRBD1,TGTGCCAGCAGAACAGGGGGCACGGACACCATATATTTT,CASRTGGTDTIYF
TRBV19,TRBJ2-2,.,TRBD1,TGTGCCAGTAGTCCTCTGACAGGGTTTAGCGGGGAGCTGTTTTTT,CASSPLTGFSGELFF
TRBV27,TRBJ1-5,.,TRBD1,TGTGCCAGCTGGAAGACAGGGAACAATCAGCCCCAGCATTTT,CASWKTGNNQPQHF
TRBV6-5,TRBJ2-5,.,TRBD1,TGTGCCAGCAAGCGGACAGGGGGGGGAGGAGAGACCCAGTACTTC,CASKRTGGGGETQYF
TRBV4-2,TRBJ2-7,once,TRBD1,TGTGCCAGCAGCCCCGGACAGGGTGACTACGAGCAGTACTTC,CASSPGQGDYEQYF
TRBV5-8,TRBJ2-6,.,TRBD1,TGTGCCAGCAGCTTGAACAACAGGGGGTCTGGGGCCAACGTCCTGACTTTC,CASSLNNRGSGANVLTF
TRBV2,TRBJ2-3,.,TRBD2,TGTGCCAGCAATAGCGGGGGGAGCACAGATACGCAGTATTTT,CASNSGGSTDTQYF
TRBV30,TRBJ2-1,.,.,TGTGCCTGGACCCCGGGGTTGTCAAATGAGCAGTTCTTC,CAWTPGLSNEQFF
TRBV3-1/TRBV3-2,TRBJ2-1,.,TRBD1,TGTGCCAGCAGCCGGGACAGGGGGACGAATGAGCAGTTCTTC,CASSRDRGTNEQFF
TRBV27,TRBJ2-7,.,.,TGTGCCAGCAGTACATTCCCGGGGGACTCCTACGAGCAGTACTTC,CASSTFPGDSYEQYF
TRBV7-8,TRBJ1-5,.,TRBD1,TGTGCCAGCAGCCCGGACAGGGATCAGCCCCAGCATTTT,CASSPDRDQPQHF
TRBV3-1/TRBV3-2,TRBJ1-2,.,.,TGTGCCAGCAGCCAAGAATCATGGTCCCCGGAGGGCTACACCTTC,CASSQESWSPEGYTF
TRBV5-4,TRBJ2-2,.,.,TGTGCCAGCAGCTTCCTCGGGACTTCTCTCACCGGGGAGCTGTTTTTT,CASSFLGTSLTGELFF
TRBV28,TRBJ2-5,.,TRBD1,TGTGCCAGCAGCTTTTCCCAGGGGGACCAAGAGACCCAGTACTTC,CASSFSQGDQETQYF
TRBV5-1,TRBJ2-3,.,TRBD2,TGCGCCAGCAGCTTGTATCCCGGGACTAGCGGAGGGCAGTATTTT,CASSLYPGTSGGQYF
TRBV4-1,TRBJ1-1,.,.,TGCGCCAGCAGCCAAGACGCAGGGTCCGAAGCTTTCTTT,CASSQDAGSEAFF
TRBV29-1,TRBJ1-1,once,.,TGCAGCGGAGAAGGGGCAGGAGCGAACACTGAAGCTTTCTTT,CSGEGAGANTEAFF
TRBV12-5,TRBJ1-5,.,.,TGTGCTAGTGGTCTATTAGGAGGGGTGGGTAATCAGCCCCAGCATTTT,CASGLLGGVGNQPQHF